Below are 19 T cell receptor beta chains sequenced from a single sample in a study of CD8+ T cells in alopecia areata. It was cDNA, reverse transcribed from extracted RNA, that served as the sequencing template. The protocol was immunoSEQ multiplex PCR, while the TCRdb copy is restricted to in-frame clones and leaves out a portion. The profile shows 220,000 or so clones, 50% to 65% of them singletons. The input for sequencing was CD4+ T cells sorted from blood, taken at week 0. The receptors shown here come from a human donor with alopecia areata.

The chain uses TRBV5-5 and TRBJ2-5, with TRBD2 as a possible D gene (6 bases). Per the germline V gene, CDR1 is SGHKS and CDR2 is YYEKEE (reference sequence). V lost 2 bases and J 7 bases, leaving 18 bases between the germline ends. The CDR3 spans 15 residues. The CDR3 DNA follows: TGTGCCAGCAGCTTAGGGGAGTCGGGGAGGTGGACCCAGTACTTC. This codes for CASSLGESGRWTQYF.

This clone was detected a few times. The V call is TRBV5-1, the J call TRBJ1-2; no firm D call. CDR1 and CDR2 (germline): SGHRS, YFSETQ. Trimming removed 1 base at V and 5 bases at J, with 6 bases between. The CDR3 has 12 residues. CDR3 protein: CASSLQPYGYTF. CDR3 sequence (DNA): TGCGCCAGCAGCTTGCAGCCTTATGGCTACACCTTC.

V gene TRBV10-3 combines with J gene TRBJ1-2, with 8 bases fitting TRBD1. The trim removed 4 bases at V and 3 bases at J, leaving 10 bases unmatched. The length of the CDR3 is 16 residues. Germline CDR1 reads ENHRY; CDR2 reads SYGVKD. CDR3 sequence: CAISGSTGAGDYGYTF. In nucleotides, the CDR3 is TGTGCCATCAGTGGGTCGACAGGGGCGGGTGACTATGGCTACACCTTC.

This clone was seen only once. The chain employs TRBV30 and TRBJ2-3, with D hard to call. With 3 bases removed from V and 2 bases from J, the gap between germline ends came to 18 bases. This CDR3 region has 16 residues. Germline CDR1 GTSNPN, CDR2 SVGIG (reference sequence). The CDR3 reads CAWRHFQTMPTDTQYF. The CDR3 DNA reads TGTGCCTGGAGGCACTTCCAGACAATGCCCACAGATACGCAGTATTTT.

The chain has TRBV5-1 and TRBJ1-2; no firm D call. Trimming shortened V by 0 bases and J by 7 bases, and 13 bases separated the two germline ends. CDR1 is SGHRS, CDR2 YFSETQ, per germline. The CDR3 sequence is 14 residues long. The CDR3 region has the DNA TGCGCCAGCAGCTTGGACGGAGGGTTGGCTGGCTACACCTTC. Translation: CASSLDGGLAGYTF.

The gene calls are TRBV27 and TRBJ2-2; D assignment may be TRBD1 or TRBD2 (6 bases each). Germline lookup yields CDR1 MNHEY and CDR2 SMNVEV (reference sequence). The CDR3 covers 13 residues. Trimming took off 8 bases at V and 6 bases at J, with 13 bases between the two ends. The CDR3 DNA reads TGTGCCAGCCGAAACAGGGAGGCCGGGGAGCTGTTTTTT. This translates into CASRNREAGELFF.

This sequence joins TRBV5-1 and TRBJ1-4; tentative D call: TRBD1 (5 bases). CDR1 SGHRS and CDR2 YFSETQ come from the germline V gene. V shed 2 bases and J shed 11 bases, with 22 bases lying between them. The CDR3 extends over 16 amino acids. The CDR3 sequence is CASSFSTELFNRKLFF. The DNA for the CDR3 is TGCGCCAGCAGCTTCTCTACCGAATTATTTAACAGGAAACTGTTTTTT.

The chain joins TRBV29-1 to TRBJ1-1; D is unresolved. The germline CDR1 and CDR2 sequences are SQVTM and ANQGSEA. The CDR3 spans 11 residues. V was clipped by 6 bases and J by 2 bases, with 7 bases between them. This CDR3 reads CSVGINTEAFF. The DNA for the CDR3 is TGCAGCGTGGGCATAAACACTGAAGCTTTCTTT.

The rearrangement uses TRBV29-1 and TRBJ1-1; TRBD1 aligns across 7 bases. Germline V gene sequence: CDR1 SQVTM, CDR2 ANQGSEA. The CDR3 is 12 residues long. Germline trimming cut 4 bases from V and 5 bases from J; bases unmatched to any gene: 4. The CDR3 nucleotides read TGCAGCGTTGGCGGACAGGAGACTGAAGCTTTCTTT. It specifies CSVGGQETEAFF.

The chain links TRBV7-2 to TRBJ1-1; D might be TRBD1 (6 bases). Trimming removed 1 base from V and 4 bases from J, with 13 bases in between. CDR1 and CDR2 (germline): SGHTA, FQGNSA. The CDR3 is 15 amino acids. The CDR3 nucleotides are TGTGCCAGCAGCTTAGAAGGGGGGAGGGCCACTGAAGCTTTCTTT. This translates into CASSLEGGRATEAFF.

This clone has just a few counts. CDR3 in amino acids: CASSQSGRDKSSGANVLTF. CDR3 coding DNA: TGCGCCAGCAGTCAATCAGGCCGCGACAAGAGCTCTGGGGCCAACGTCCTGACTTTC. This rearrangement joins TRBV23-1 to TRBJ2-6; no firm D call. TRBV23-1 is an ORF; its function is uncertain. CDR3 size: 19 residues. With 0 bases removed from V and 0 bases from J, the gap between germline ends came to 15 bases.

The CDR3 DNA follows: TGTGCCTGGAGTGTACAGGGACAGGGGAACAATGAGCAGTTCTTC. Its translation: CAWSVQGQGNNEQFF. This chain uses TRBV30 with TRBJ2-1; 10 positions agree with TRBD1. The CDR3 extends over 15 amino acids. Germline assignment: CDR1 GTSNPN and CDR2 SVGIG (reference sequence). The junction had 4 bases not matched to a gene; V was cut back by 0 bases and J by 5 bases.

This clone was seen a handful of times. The chain recombines TRBV30 with TRBJ1-1, with D unclear. The germline V and J ends were trimmed by 3 bases and 2 bases, with 10 bases remaining between them. Germline V gene lookup returns CDR1 GTSNPN and CDR2 SVGIG (reference sequence). The CDR3 length is 13 residues. CDR3 region: CAWRGFVNTEAFF. The CDR3 DNA follows: TGTGCCTGGAGGGGATTTGTAAACACTGAAGCTTTCTTT. The full variable domain, completed using reference TRBV30 and TRBJ1-1, is SQTIHQWPATLVQPVGSPLSLECTVEGTSNPNLYWYRQAAGRGLQLLFYSVGIGQISSEVPQNLSASRPQDRQFILSSKKLLLSDSGFYLCAWRGFVNTEAFFGQGTRLTVV.

The chain uses TRBV7-8 and TRBJ2-7; D is unresolved. V was clipped by 2 bases and J by 3 bases, with 8 bases between them. Per the germline V gene, CDR1 is SGHVS and CDR2 is FQNEAQ. The CDR3 has 13 residues. CDR3 sequence: CASSLQQSYEQYF. Here the CDR3 DNA reads TGTGCCAGCAGCTTACAACAGAGCTACGAGCAGTACTTC. The full variable domain, its missing parts supplied by reference TRBV7-8 and TRBJ2-7, is GAGVSQSPRYKVAKRGQDVALRCDPISGHVSLFWYQQALGQGPEFLTYFQNEAQLDKSGLPSDRFFAERPEGSVSTLKIQRTQQEDSAVYLCASSLQQSYEQYFGPGTRLTVT.

J is TRBJ1-1 and V is TRBV29-1; D remains unclear. The V gene's germline CDR1 is SQVTM and CDR2 ANQGSEA. The CDR3 totals 13 residues. Trimming left V 8 bases short and J 1 base short, with 14 bases between. The CDR3 region is CSSFRQENTEAFF. CDR3 DNA: TGCAGCTCCTTTAGGCAAGAGAACACTGAAGCTTTCTTT.

This clone was seen more than once but under ten times. This same CDR3 is encoded by further DNA sequences in the sample. The rearrangement links TRBV6-5 to TRBJ2-1; TRBD1 matches at 8 bases. The junction had 4 bases not matched to a gene; V was cut back by 2 bases and J by 7 bases. Looked up from germline, CDR1 is MNHEY and CDR2 is SVGAGI. The CDR3 extends over 14 amino acids. The CDR3 sequence: CASSYDRGWNEQFF. CDR3 DNA sequence: TGTGCCAGCAGTTACGACAGGGGTTGGAATGAGCAGTTCTTC.

V and J are TRBV5-1 and TRBJ1-2; TRBD1 matches at 7 bases. J was trimmed by 4 bases and V by 4 bases; bases with no gene match: 7. In germline, CDR1 is SGHRS, CDR2 YFSETQ. This CDR3 spans 14 amino acids. The CDR3 here is CASSETDRFYGYTF. DNA of the CDR3: TGCGCCAGCAGCGAAACGGACAGGTTCTATGGCTACACCTTC.

This clone was seen only a few times. V gene TRBV4-2 combines with J gene TRBJ2-7; 7 bases map to TRBD1. CDR1 and CDR2 from the germline V gene are LGHNA and YNFKEQ. This CDR3 contains 14 residues. The junction had 8 bases not matched to a gene; V was cut back by 4 bases and J by 5 bases. The CDR3 bases are TGTGCCAGCAGCCGGGAGCTGGGGACAGACGAGCAGTACTTC. This codes for CASSRELGTDEQYF.

A note on this clone: The same CDR3 arises from other DNA sequences in this sample as well. The CDR3 DNA is TGCAGCGTTTTGACGTCCAGGAACACCGGGGAGCTGTTTTTT. It codes for CSVLTSRNTGELFF. The gene calls are TRBV29-1 and TRBJ2-2; D is uncertain. Germline CDR1 SQVTM, CDR2 ANQGSEA. The CDR3 totals 14 residues. V lost 5 bases and J lost 1, with 11 bases in between.